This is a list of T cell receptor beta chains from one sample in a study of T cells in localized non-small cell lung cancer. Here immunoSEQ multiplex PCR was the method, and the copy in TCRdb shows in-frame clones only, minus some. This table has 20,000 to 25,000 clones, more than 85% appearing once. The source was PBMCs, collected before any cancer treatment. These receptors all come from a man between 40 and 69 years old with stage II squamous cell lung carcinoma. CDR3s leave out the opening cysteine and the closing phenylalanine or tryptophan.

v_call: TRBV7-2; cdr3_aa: ASTVRGTYEQY
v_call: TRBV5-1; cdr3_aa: ASRRDLGQETQY
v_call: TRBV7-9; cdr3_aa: ASARQGDLWSNEKLF
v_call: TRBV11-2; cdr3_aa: ASSSYPTSKGFKNIQY
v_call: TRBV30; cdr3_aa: AWSDGRRGPGQSSGQF
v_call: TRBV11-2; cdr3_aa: ASSKAGWSEHEQY
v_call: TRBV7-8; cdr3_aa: ASSSRWDSGYEQY
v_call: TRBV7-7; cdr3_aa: ASSLRPTVANTGELF
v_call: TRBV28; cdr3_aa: ASSDGASGSGEQF
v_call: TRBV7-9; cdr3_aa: ASSLRGVEGTEAF
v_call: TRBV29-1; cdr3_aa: SVGGLANTGELF
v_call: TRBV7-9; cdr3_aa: ASSSTGYYNEQF
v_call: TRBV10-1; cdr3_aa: ASSTGEGNIQY
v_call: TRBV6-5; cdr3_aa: ASSLQFDRVNEQF
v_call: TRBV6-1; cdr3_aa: ASRTLGGLRSGYT
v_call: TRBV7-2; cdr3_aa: ASSLVGESGSPLF
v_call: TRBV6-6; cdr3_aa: ASRGRVDEQY
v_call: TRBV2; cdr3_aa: ASREAGQDYGYT
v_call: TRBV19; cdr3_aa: ASRYTGAEGYT
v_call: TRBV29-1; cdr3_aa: SVSGINQPQH
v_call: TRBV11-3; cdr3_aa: ASSLYRGLTGELF
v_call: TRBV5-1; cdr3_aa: ASSLTPGQWDTGELF
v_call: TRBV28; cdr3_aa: ASSTVRETQY
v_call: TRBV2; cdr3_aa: ASSNIGEWGNQPQH
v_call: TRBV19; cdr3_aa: ASSISRGTGSDTQY
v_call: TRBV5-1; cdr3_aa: ASSSGTGGFYGYT